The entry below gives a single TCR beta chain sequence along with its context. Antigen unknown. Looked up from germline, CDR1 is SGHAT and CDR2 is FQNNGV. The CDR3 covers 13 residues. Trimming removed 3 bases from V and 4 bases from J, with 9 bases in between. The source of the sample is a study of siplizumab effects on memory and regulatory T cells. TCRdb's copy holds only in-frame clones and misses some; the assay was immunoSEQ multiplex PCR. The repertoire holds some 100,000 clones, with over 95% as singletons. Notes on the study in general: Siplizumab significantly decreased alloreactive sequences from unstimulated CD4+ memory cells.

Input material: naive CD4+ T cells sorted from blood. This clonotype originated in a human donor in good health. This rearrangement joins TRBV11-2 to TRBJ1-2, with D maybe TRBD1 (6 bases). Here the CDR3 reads CASSLAGAYGYTF. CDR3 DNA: TGTGCCAGCAGCTTGGCAGGGGCCTATGGCTACACCTTC. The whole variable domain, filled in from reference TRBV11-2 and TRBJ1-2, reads EAGVAQSPRYKIIEKRQSVAFWCNPISGHATLYWYQQILGQGPKLLIQFQNNGVVDDSQLPKDRFSAERLKGVDSTLKIQPAKLEDSAVYLCASSLAGAYGYTFGSGTRLTVV.